These 4 T cell receptor beta chains share one sample of origin, sequenced in a study of T cell responses to AZD1222 COVID-19 vaccine. Libraries were prepared by immunoSEQ multiplex PCR; TCRdb keeps only in-frame clonotypes and omits some of them. Among 110,000 or so clones listed, about 89% were seen once. Sequencing was performed on peripheral blood, taken on day 0 of AZD1222 vaccination. The receptors derive from an adult in good health.

V gene TRBV3-1 (or the pseudogene TRBV3-2) combines with J gene TRBJ2-7; TRBD2 agrees at 7 bases. V was clipped by 4 bases and J by 3 bases; unmatched bases: 6. The germline CDR1 and CDR2 sequences are LGHDT and YNNKEL (reference sequence). The length of the CDR3 is 14 residues. The CDR3: CASSLRDYHYEQYF. The CDR3, as DNA: TGTGCCAGCAGCCTACGGGACTACCACTACGAGCAGTACTTC.

The V gene is TRBV7-2, the J gene TRBJ1-6, with 9 bases aligning to TRBD1. Trimming at V came to 6 bases and at J to 10 bases, leaving 7 bases not matched to a gene. The germline gives CDR1 SGHTA, CDR2 FQGNSA. The CDR3 contains 14 residues. CDR3 region: CASRRTGEGSPLHF. CDR3 sequence (DNA): TGTGCCAGCAGGCGGACAGGGGAAGGATCACCCCTCCACTTT.

In nucleotides, the CDR3 is TGTGCCAGCAGCTCCGCCCCCGGGGTTCGAGACGGAGGAGGCTACACCTTC. Translation gives CASSSAPGVRDGGGYTF. J is TRBJ1-2 and V is TRBV5-4; D remains unclear. Trimming removed 3 bases at V and 8 bases at J, with 26 bases between. The CDR3 sequence is 17 residues long. Germline CDR1 reads SGHNT; CDR2 reads YYREEE (reference sequence).

This chain joins TRBV30 and TRBJ1-2; 7 nucleotides line up with TRBD1. The V and J ends lost 3 bases and 6 bases, in that order; junction bases with no gene match: 10. Germline values: CDR1 GTSNPN, CDR2 SVGIG (reference sequence). This CDR3 has 14 residues. The CDR3 here is CAWSPRGQLHGYTF. For the CDR3, the DNA is TGTGCCTGGAGCCCAAGGGGACAGCTTCATGGCTACACCTTC.